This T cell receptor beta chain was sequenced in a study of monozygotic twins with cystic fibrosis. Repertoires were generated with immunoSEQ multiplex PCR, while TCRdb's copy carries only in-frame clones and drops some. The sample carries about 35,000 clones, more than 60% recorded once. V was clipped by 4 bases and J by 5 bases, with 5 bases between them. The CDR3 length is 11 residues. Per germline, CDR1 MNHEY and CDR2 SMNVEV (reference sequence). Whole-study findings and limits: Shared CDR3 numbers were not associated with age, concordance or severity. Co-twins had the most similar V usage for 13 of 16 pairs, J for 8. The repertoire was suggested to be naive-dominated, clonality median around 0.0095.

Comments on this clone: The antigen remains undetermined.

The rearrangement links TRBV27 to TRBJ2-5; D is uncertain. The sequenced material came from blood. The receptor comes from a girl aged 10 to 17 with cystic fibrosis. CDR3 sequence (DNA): TGTGCCAGCAGTTCTGGGGAGACCCAGTACTTC. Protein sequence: CASSSGETQYF.